Described below is a single T cell receptor beta chain sequence and its context. This entry belongs to a study of CD8 T cells in Susac syndrome. The CDR3 is 13 residues long. Germline CDR1 is ENHRY and CDR2 is SYGVKD. The V end lost 6 bases, the J end lost 0 bases, and 9 bases lay between the germline ends. RNA totalling roughly 0.45 to 1 ug underwent reverse transcription with random hexamers. TCRdb passed the immunoSEQ multiplex PCR reads through MiXCR, listing each CDR3 protein once. The sample carries about 250,000 distinct CDR3 sequences, 85% to 95% recorded once. The V and J genes are TRBV10-3 and TRBJ2-7; no firm D call. Sample: CD4+ T cells from PBMCs. The source is a human donor with multiple sclerosis. CDR3 nucleotide sequence: TGTGCCATCAGCCCAGATAGCTCCTACGAGCAGTACTTC. It translates to CAISPDSSYEQYF.